The 25 T cell receptor beta chains below were found in one sample sequenced in a study of blood T cell repertoires in COVID-19 (dated by TCRdb to 2020 to 2021). Preparation of the library involved the immunoSEQ multiplex PCR assay. Not all clones reach the TCRdb copy of this immuneACCESS table, which keeps in-frame sequences only. Checked studies attribute under half of the gap to unresolved V genes and leave the rest unexplained. Across this sample there are some 250,000 clones, with roughly 86% seen only once. Of the sample, roughly 3% falls within the top ten clones. Sequenced sample: peripheral blood. These receptors all come from a woman in her thirties who had recovered from COVID-19.

The rearrangement joins TRBV3-1 (or the pseudogene TRBV3-2) to TRBJ2-2; D gene ambiguous. The CDR3 contains 14 residues. Deletions cut 8 bases from V and 1 base from J, with 11 bases between. Germline V lookup: CDR1 LGHDT, CDR2 YNNKEL (reference sequence). The CDR3 region is CASARMRNTGELFF. The CDR3 DNA sequence: TGTGCCAGCGCGCGTATGAGGAACACCGGGGAGCTGTTTTTT.

The chain has TRBV5-1 and TRBJ2-7; 9 bases line up with TRBD1. V lost 5 bases, J lost 0 bases, and 9 bases stayed unmatched. Germline CDR1 SGHRS, CDR2 YFSETQ. The length of the CDR3 is 16 residues. CDR3 nucleotides: TGCGCCAGCAGACAAAGGACAGGGGTCAGCTCCTACGAGCAGTACTTC. It translates to CASRQRTGVSSYEQYF.

This CDR3 is CASRQNRASNQPQHF. The CDR3 DNA sequence: TGTGCCAGCAGGCAAAACAGAGCTAGCAATCAGCCCCAGCATTTT. V and J are TRBV2 and TRBJ1-5; no clear D gene. The length of the CDR3 is 15 residues. Germline V gives CDR1 SNHLY, CDR2 FYNNEI. Trimming removed 6 bases from V and 0 bases from J, with 12 bases in between.

V is TRBV7-8 and J is TRBJ2-2, with D possibly being TRBD2 (5 bases). This CDR3 has 17 residues. Germline loops: CDR1 SGHVS, CDR2 FQNEAQ. Trimming took 5 bases from V and 6 from J, leaving 22 bases between them. The CDR3 here is CASSPTVGSASPGELFF. The CDR3 nucleotides read TGTGCCAGCAGCCCAACAGTGGGGAGCGCCTCTCCCGGGGAGCTGTTTTTT.

This chain joins TRBV3-1 (or the pseudogene TRBV3-2) and TRBJ1-1; D is unclear. The V gene lost 11 bases and the J gene lost 1 base, with 8 bases spanning the gap. Germline CDR1 is LGHDT and CDR2 is YNNKEL (reference sequence). The CDR3 has 11 amino acids. The CDR3 DNA follows: TGTGCCGCGCGGGGGAACACTGAAGCTTTCTTT. This sequence encodes CAARGNTEAFF.

This clone was picked up a small number of times. The chain couples TRBV7-9 to TRBJ1-4; D may be TRBD1 (5 bases). Trimming removed 1 base at V and 8 bases at J, with 11 bases between. This CDR3 comprises 14 residues. Germline-derived CDR1 and CDR2 are SEHNR and FQNEAQ (reference sequence). In nucleotides, the CDR3 is TGTGCCAGCAGCTTAGAGACAGTGGGGGAAAAACTGTTTTTT. Residues: CASSLETVGEKLFF. Looking up the rest from reference TRBV7-9 and TRBJ1-4 gives the full variable domain: DTGVSQNPRHKITKRGQNVTFRCDPISEHNRLYWYRQTLGQGPEFLTYFQNEAQLEKSRLLSDRFSAERPKGSFSTLEIQRTEQGDSAMYLCASSLETVGEKLFFGSGTQLSVL.

This clone was observed a single time. The gene calls are TRBV6-1 and TRBJ1-2; 9 bases are a match to TRBD1. The V segment lost 1 base and the J segment 8 bases; nucleotides outside the gene matches: 11. The CDR3 totals 16 residues. Germline V gene sequence: CDR1 MNHNS, CDR2 SASEGT. CDR3 region: CASSEVVQGASGGYTF. For the CDR3, the DNA is TGTGCCAGCAGTGAAGTGGTACAGGGGGCGTCGGGGGGCTACACCTTC.

This clone was counted at least ten times. The CDR3 DNA reads TGTGCCAGCACACAAGAGGATGTGCTAACCTATAATTCACCCCTCCACTTT. Translating it yields CASTQEDVLTYNSPLHF. The V call is TRBV9, the J call TRBJ1-6; D not certain. Germline CDR1 is SGDLS and CDR2 is YYNGEE. V dropped 6 bases and J dropped 2 bases, with 18 bases sitting between them. This CDR3 region has 17 residues.

The gene calls are TRBV12-3 or TRBV12-4 and TRBJ2-1, with TRBD1 identical over 7 bases. V was pared by 8 bases and J by 8 bases, with 9 bases of the junction left unmatched. This CDR3 spans 13 amino acids. The CDR3 DNA sequence: TGTGCCAGCTCACAGGGGATCGCGTATGAGCAGTTCTTC. It specifies CASSQGIAYEQFF.

This rearrangement joins TRBV7-2 to TRBJ2-5; 12 positions agree with TRBD2. V lost 2 bases and J lost 2; bases outside the gene matches: 9. There are 18 residues in the CDR3. Germline V gives CDR1 SGHTA, CDR2 FQGNSA. CDR3 nucleotide sequence: TGTGCCAGCAGCTTATCATCTAGCGGGGGGGCTACACAAGAGACCCAGTACTTC. It is translated as CASSLSSSGGATQETQYF.

V is TRBV7-3 and J is TRBJ2-1, with 12 bases that match TRBD2. The CDR3 is 16 residues long. The V gene end was trimmed by 4 bases and the J gene end by 3 bases; junction bases not matched to a gene: 4. Per germline, CDR1 SGHTA and CDR2 FQGTGA. The CDR3 bases are TGTGCCAGCAGCTCGCTAGCGGGGGGGCGCTACAATGAGCAGTTCTTC. Protein: CASSSLAGGRYNEQFF.

The V and J genes are TRBV5-1 and TRBJ2-1; D perhaps matches TRBD1 (8 bases). Looked up from germline, CDR1 is SGHRS and CDR2 is YFSETQ. With 6 bases removed from V and 4 bases from J, the gap between germline ends came to 17 bases. The CDR3 contains 15 residues. The CDR3 DNA reads TGCGCCAGCAACACAGGGGGAGGGAATTACAATGAGCAGTTCTTC. This encodes CASNTGGGNYNEQFF. The full variable domain, rest sourced from reference TRBV5-1 and TRBJ2-1, is KAGVTQTPRYLIKTRGQQVTLSCSPISGHRSVSWYQQTPGQGLQFLFEYFSETQRNKGNFPGRFSGRQFSNSRSEMNVSTLELGDSALYLCASNTGGGNYNEQFFGPGTRLTVL.

This CDR3 reads CASQQGWEKLFF. As DNA, the CDR3 is TGTGCCTCCCAACAGGGGTGGGAAAAACTGTTTTTT. The rearrangement uses TRBV30 and TRBJ1-4, with 7 bases identical to TRBD1. CDR3 size: 12 residues. Germline loops: CDR1 GTSNPN, CDR2 SVGIG (reference sequence). After removal of 7 bases from V and 8 bases from J, the junction contained 7 bases not matched to a gene.

The rearrangement links TRBV9 to TRBJ1-2, with 9 bases identical to TRBD1. V shed 2 bases and J 4 bases; nucleotides not matched to a gene: 6. The CDR3 extends over 15 amino acids. The germline gives CDR1 SGDLS, CDR2 YYNGEE. In DNA form, the CDR3 reads TGTGCCAGCAGCGTGGTGGACAGGGGAGGCTATGGCTACACCTTC. It encodes CASSVVDRGGYGYTF.

This chain joins TRBV5-1 and TRBJ2-2, with 7 bases lining up with TRBD2. The V gene's germline CDR1 is SGHRS and CDR2 YFSETQ. CDR3 length: 15 amino acids. Trimming took 1 base from V and 4 from J; bases not matched to a gene: 4. CDR3 region: CASSLSSGITGELFF. CDR3 DNA sequence: TGCGCCAGCAGCTTGTCCAGCGGGATCACCGGGGAGCTGTTTTTT.

The count of this clone is one. This chain uses TRBV6-5 with TRBJ2-7; no firm D call. With 2 bases removed from V and 5 bases from J, the gap between germline ends came to 10 bases. CDR1 is MNHEY and CDR2 is SVGAGI in the germline V gene. The CDR3 loop spans 13 amino acids. This CDR3 is CASSYGPEDEQYF. CDR3 DNA sequence: TGTGCCAGCAGTTACGGTCCTGAGGACGAGCAGTACTTC.

The chain carries TRBV2 and TRBJ2-2; TRBD1 aligns across 7 bases. The germline gives CDR1 SNHLY, CDR2 FYNNEI. V lost 10 bases to trimming and J lost 1 base; unmatched junction nucleotides: 6. The CDR3 runs to 14 residues. CDR3 sequence: CATSTGVNTGELFF. Here the CDR3 DNA reads TGTGCCACCTCAACAGGGGTGAACACCGGGGAGCTGTTTTTT.

V usage is TRBV3-1 (or the pseudogene TRBV3-2) and J usage is TRBJ2-7; no clear D gene. CDR3 length: 14 amino acids. V was clipped by 7 bases and J by 4 bases, with 17 bases between them. Germline CDR1 and CDR2: LGHDT and YNNKEL (reference sequence). Here the CDR3 DNA reads TGTGCCAGCAAGACACCGAACCCTCCGTACGAGCAGTACTTC. It is translated as CASKTPNPPYEQYF.

The chain carries TRBV28 and TRBJ2-1, with 11 bases matching TRBD2. J was trimmed by 4 bases and V by 5 bases; bases with no gene match: 1. The CDR3 totals 14 residues. Germline V gives CDR1 MDHEN, CDR2 SYDVKM. CDR3 in DNA: TGTGCCAGCAGTATAGCGGGGGGGTACAATGAGCAGTTCTTC. Protein sequence: CASSIAGGYNEQFF.

The chain couples TRBV5-5 to TRBJ2-7; TRBD2 matches 7 bases. CDR3 length: 13 amino acids. CDR1 and CDR2 from the germline V gene are SGHKS and YYEKEE (reference sequence). The J segment lost 3 bases and the V segment lost 4 bases, leaving 4 bases of the junction unmatched. In DNA, the CDR3 is TGTGCCAGCAGCCACACGGGAGGCTACGAGCAGTACTTC. It encodes CASSHTGGYEQYF.

The rearrangement joins TRBV2 to TRBJ2-3, with D possibly being TRBD2 (5 bases). The CDR3 is made up of 14 amino acids. V was trimmed by 3 bases and J by 4 bases, leaving 11 bases between them. CDR1 and CDR2 (germline): SNHLY, FYNNEI. CDR3: CASSERAPPDTQYF. The DNA of the CDR3 is TGTGCCAGCAGTGAGCGGGCCCCCCCAGATACGCAGTATTTT.

The chain couples TRBV4-1 to TRBJ2-2, with TRBD1 identical over 7 bases. The CDR3 runs to 16 residues. Germline CDR1 MGHRA, CDR2 YSYEKL. The trim removed 2 bases at V and 5 bases at J, leaving 8 bases unmatched. The CDR3: CASSQNDRARTGELFF. As DNA, the CDR3 is TGCGCCAGCAGCCAAAACGACAGGGCTAGAACCGGGGAGCTGTTTTTT.

The V call is TRBV5-5, the J call TRBJ2-7; D perhaps matches TRBD1 (6 bases). The germline V gene encodes CDR1 SGHKS and CDR2 YYEKEE (reference sequence). V dropped 4 bases and J dropped 1 base, with 12 bases sitting between them. This CDR3 is 14 amino acids long. The CDR3 loop reads CASSPLRGSYEQYF. The CDR3 DNA sequence: TGTGCCAGCAGCCCCCTCAGGGGTTCCTACGAGCAGTACTTC.

This clone is a singleton in its sample. The chain carries TRBV11-2 and TRBJ2-4; maybe TRBD2 (6 bases). This CDR3 region has 13 residues. V was cut by 6 bases and J by 1 base, with 7 bases left in between. In germline, CDR1 is SGHAT, CDR2 FQNNGV. The DNA of the CDR3 is TGTGCCAGCAGTCGGGGGGCCAAAAACATTCAGTACTTC. It translates to CASSRGAKNIQYF.

J is TRBJ2-5 and V is TRBV29-1; a possible D gene is TRBD2 (7 bases). Germline CDR1 is SQVTM and CDR2 is ANQGSEA. V was trimmed by 4 bases and J by 2 bases, leaving 11 bases between them. This CDR3 comprises 13 residues. CDR3 in DNA: TGCAGCGTTGCGCGGGGGCCGCAAGAGACCCAGTACTTC. Protein sequence: CSVARGPQETQYF.